The rows below give T cell receptor beta chains drawn from one sample of a study of T cell responses to AZD1222 COVID-19 vaccine. Measured with immunoSEQ multiplex PCR; TCRdb has only the in-frame clones, and not every one. The sample lists roughly 150,000 clones, approximately 93% occurring once. This specimen consisted of peripheral blood, obtained on day 0 of AZD1222 vaccination. Source of these receptors: an adult in good health. CDR3s include the opening cysteine and the closing phenylalanine or tryptophan. Fields, in order: CDR3 protein, CDR3 DNA, clone size, J gene, V gene, D gene. The D gene is left open where the match is weak. Expanded clones get a size class; other rows say once, few or many, or leave the size out.

cdr3_aa: CSVVRGITEAFF
cdr3_nt: TGCAGCGTTGTCAGGGGCATCACTGAAGCTTTCTTT
clone_size: NA
j_call: TRBJ1-1
v_call: TRBV29-1
d_call: NA

cdr3_aa: CASGQTNQPQHF
cdr3_nt: TGTGCCAGTGGACAGACCAATCAGCCCCAGCATTTT
clone_size: NA
j_call: TRBJ1-5
v_call: TRBV6-5
d_call: NA

cdr3_aa: CAWSVGQTYEQYF
cdr3_nt: TGTGCCTGGAGTGTGGGGCAGACCTACGAGCAGTACTTC
clone_size: NA
j_call: TRBJ2-7
v_call: TRBV30
d_call: NA

cdr3_aa: CASSLSYEQYF
cdr3_nt: TGTGCCAGCAGCCTATCGTACGAGCAGTACTTC
clone_size: NA
j_call: TRBJ2-7
v_call: TRBV21-1
d_call: NA

cdr3_aa: CASSLGLGGTEAFF
cdr3_nt: TGTGCCAGCAGCTTGGGACTAGGAGGCACTGAAGCTTTCTTT
clone_size: NA
j_call: TRBJ1-1
v_call: TRBV5-4
d_call: NA

cdr3_aa: CASSARTGTYEQYF
cdr3_nt: TGTGCCAGCAGCGCCCGGACAGGGACCTACGAGCAGTACTTC
clone_size: NA
j_call: TRBJ2-7
v_call: TRBV7-2
d_call: TRBD1

cdr3_aa: CASSEDRDLSTDTQYF
cdr3_nt: TGTGCCAGCAGCGAGGACAGGGACTTAAGCACAGATACGCAGTATTTT
clone_size: NA
j_call: TRBJ2-3
v_call: TRBV5-8
d_call: TRBD1

cdr3_aa: CASSPGGGRNTEAFF
cdr3_nt: TGCGCCAGCAGCCCCGGTGGGGGACGGAACACTGAAGCTTTCTTT
clone_size: once
j_call: TRBJ1-1
v_call: TRBV5-1
d_call: NA

cdr3_aa: CASSSEINTEAFF
cdr3_nt: TGTGCCAGCAGTTCTGAGATAAACACTGAAGCTTTCTTT
clone_size: once
j_call: TRBJ1-1
v_call: TRBV2
d_call: NA

cdr3_aa: CASSVEGFHTYGYTF
cdr3_nt: TGTGCCAGCAGTGTGGAGGGGTTTCATACCTATGGCTACACCTTC
clone_size: NA
j_call: TRBJ1-2
v_call: TRBV2
d_call: NA

cdr3_aa: CASEGQGIFYGYTF
cdr3_nt: TGTGCCTCCGAGGGACAGGGTATATTCTATGGCTACACCTTC
clone_size: NA
j_call: TRBJ1-2
v_call: TRBV19
d_call: TRBD1

cdr3_aa: CAWSGSLISNQPQHF
cdr3_nt: TGTGCCTGGAGTGGGTCCTTAATTAGCAATCAGCCCCAGCATTTT
clone_size: NA
j_call: TRBJ1-5
v_call: TRBV30
d_call: NA

cdr3_aa: CASSSTGADYEQYF
cdr3_nt: TGTGCCAGCAGCTCAACAGGGGCGGATTACGAGCAGTACTTC
clone_size: NA
j_call: TRBJ2-7
v_call: TRBV5-5
d_call: TRBD1

cdr3_aa: CASSGDPGLHITGELFF
cdr3_nt: TGTGCCAGCAGTGGGGATCCGGGACTACATATCACCGGGGAGCTGTTTTTT
clone_size: NA
j_call: TRBJ2-2
v_call: TRBV25-1
d_call: TRBD2

cdr3_aa: CASSEDPGLAGGFTGELFF
cdr3_nt: TGCGCCAGCAGTGAGGATCCGGGACTAGCGGGAGGGTTCACCGGGGAGCTGTTTTTT
clone_size: NA
j_call: TRBJ2-2
v_call: TRBV10-2
d_call: TRBD2

cdr3_aa: CAAGEMGQGVTGELFF
cdr3_nt: TGTGCCGCAGGTGAAATGGGACAGGGCGTCACCGGGGAGCTGTTTTTT
clone_size: NA
j_call: TRBJ2-2
v_call: TRBV10-3
d_call: TRBD1

cdr3_aa: CSARRDTQYF
cdr3_nt: TGCAGTGCTAGGCGGGATACGCAGTATTTT
clone_size: NA
j_call: TRBJ2-3
v_call: TRBV20-1
d_call: NA

cdr3_aa: CASSLGFGRTSQYF
cdr3_nt: TGTGCCAGCAGCTTAGGGTTTGGGAGAACTTCCCAGTATTTT
clone_size: NA
j_call: TRBJ2-3
v_call: TRBV11-2
d_call: NA

cdr3_aa: CASSLIADTRNYGYTF
cdr3_nt: TGTGCCAGCAGTTTAATCGCTGACACCCGTAACTATGGCTACACCTTC
clone_size: NA
j_call: TRBJ1-2
v_call: TRBV27
d_call: NA

cdr3_aa: CASSSRTSGDSNEQFF
cdr3_nt: TGTGCCAGCAGCTCCAGGACTTCCGGGGATTCCAATGAGCAGTTCTTC
clone_size: NA
j_call: TRBJ2-1
v_call: TRBV11-3
d_call: NA

cdr3_aa: CASSLSPTDTQYF
cdr3_nt: TGTGCCAGCAGTTTATCACCCACAGATACGCAGTATTTT
clone_size: NA
j_call: TRBJ2-3
v_call: TRBV12-3/TRBV12-4
d_call: NA

cdr3_aa: CSVGAESNQPQHF
cdr3_nt: TGCAGCGTTGGGGCCGAAAGCAATCAGCCCCAGCATTTT
clone_size: NA
j_call: TRBJ1-5
v_call: TRBV29-1
d_call: NA

cdr3_aa: CASSLAGARTEAFF
cdr3_nt: TGTGCCAGCAGTTTAGCCGGGGCTCGGACTGAAGCTTTCTTT
clone_size: NA
j_call: TRBJ1-1
v_call: TRBV27
d_call: NA

cdr3_aa: CASSGGTAETQYF
cdr3_nt: TGTGCCAGCAGTGGAGGGACCGCAGAGACCCAGTACTTC
clone_size: NA
j_call: TRBJ2-5
v_call: TRBV11-3
d_call: NA

cdr3_aa: CASSADRKIASGANVLTF
cdr3_nt: TGTGCCAGCAGTGCGGACAGAAAAATAGCCTCTGGGGCCAACGTCCTGACTTTC
clone_size: once
j_call: TRBJ2-6
v_call: TRBV6-1
d_call: NA

cdr3_aa: CASTPTGVSTGELFF
cdr3_nt: TGCGCCAGCACTCCAACAGGGGTGTCTACCGGGGAGCTGTTTTTT
clone_size: NA
j_call: TRBJ2-2
v_call: TRBV5-1
d_call: TRBD1

cdr3_aa: CASRPRRGRNTEAFF
cdr3_nt: TGTGCCAGTAGACCCCGGCGGGGTCGTAACACTGAAGCTTTCTTT
clone_size: NA
j_call: TRBJ1-1
v_call: TRBV19
d_call: NA

cdr3_aa: CATSAGPLAGYNEQFF
cdr3_nt: TGTGCCACCAGTGCTGGGCCACTAGCGGGCTACAATGAGCAGTTCTTC
clone_size: NA
j_call: TRBJ2-1
v_call: TRBV24-1
d_call: TRBD2

cdr3_aa: CASSSQGEENIQYF
cdr3_nt: TGTGCCAGCAGTTCACAGGGTGAGGAAAACATTCAGTACTTC
clone_size: NA
j_call: TRBJ2-4
v_call: TRBV28
d_call: NA

cdr3_aa: CASSYRGLANNEQFF
cdr3_nt: TGTGCCAGCAGCTACCGTGGGCTAGCGAACAATGAGCAGTTCTTC
clone_size: NA
j_call: TRBJ2-1
v_call: TRBV11-2
d_call: NA

cdr3_aa: CASSLDRGAEQYF
cdr3_nt: TGTGCCAGCAGCCTGGACAGGGGGGCCGAGCAGTACTTC
clone_size: NA
j_call: TRBJ2-7
v_call: TRBV5-8
d_call: TRBD1

cdr3_aa: CASSLGPGELFF
cdr3_nt: TGTGCCAGCAGCTTAGGGCCCGGGGAGCTGTTTTTT
clone_size: NA
j_call: TRBJ2-2
v_call: TRBV11-3
d_call: NA

cdr3_aa: CASSPGVGGRGTDTQYF
cdr3_nt: TGTGCCAGTAGTCCAGGGGTAGGAGGGAGGGGCACAGATACGCAGTATTTT
clone_size: NA
j_call: TRBJ2-3
v_call: TRBV19
d_call: NA

cdr3_aa: CASSFGTGDTEAFF
cdr3_nt: TGTGCCAGCAGCTTTGGGACAGGGGACACTGAAGCTTTCTTT
clone_size: NA
j_call: TRBJ1-1
v_call: TRBV5-4
d_call: TRBD1